This T cell receptor beta chain came from a study of tumor and adjacent non-tumor tissue in lung cancer. Study at large: The patients, 10 or so men and 4 to 6 women, were about 31 to 80 with stage I to III disease. Each sample yielded 4 million to 4.5 million productive TCRbeta reads on average.

In the case of this clonotype: What it binds is not known.

The library came from three nested PCR rounds adapted from ARM-PCR protocols. MiXCR, applied by TCRdb to the multiplex PCR reads, yields one record per CDR3 protein. The sample includes approximately 70,000 distinct CDR3 sequences, approximately 73% of them seen just once. No cell sorting was done before RNA was extracted from the tissue. This CDR3 comprises 12 residues. From germline, CDR1 is KGHSH and CDR2 LQKENI. The study's findings and limits: Compared with tumor, normal lung showed significantly lower TCR diversity.

The rearrangement links TRBV18 to TRBJ2-7, with 7 nucleotides matching TRBD2. The last part of the DNA fits TRBJ2-1 better; the J call may be wrong. The sequencing input was lung tumor tissue. This TCR was sampled from a man aged 55 to 70 with non-small cell lung cancer. The CDR3 sequence: CASSLREGPQFF. DNA of the CDR3: TGTGCCAGCTCTCTCAGGGAGGGGCCTCAGTTCTTC.